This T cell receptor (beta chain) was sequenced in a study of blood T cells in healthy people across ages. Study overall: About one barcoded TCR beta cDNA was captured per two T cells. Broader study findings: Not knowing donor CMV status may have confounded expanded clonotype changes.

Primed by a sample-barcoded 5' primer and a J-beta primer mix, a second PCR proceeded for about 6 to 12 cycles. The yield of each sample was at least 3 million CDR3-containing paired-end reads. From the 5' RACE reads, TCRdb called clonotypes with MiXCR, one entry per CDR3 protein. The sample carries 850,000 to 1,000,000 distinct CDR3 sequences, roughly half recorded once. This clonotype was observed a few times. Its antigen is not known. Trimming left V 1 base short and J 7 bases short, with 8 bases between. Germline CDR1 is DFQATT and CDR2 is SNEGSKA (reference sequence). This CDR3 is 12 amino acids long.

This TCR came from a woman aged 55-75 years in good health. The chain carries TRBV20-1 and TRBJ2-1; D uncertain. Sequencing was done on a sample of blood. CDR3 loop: CSARGVGNEQFF. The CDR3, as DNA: TGCAGTGCTAGAGGAGTGGGGAATGAGCAGTTCTTC.